Detailed here is one TCR beta chain. Its antigen is unidentified. The data stem from a study of blood T cells in healthy people across ages. Points from the study as a whole: Compared with aged donors, long-lived donors showed fewer expanded clones, suggesting selection. Getting older went along with TCR beta diversity per million T cells dropping roughly linearly.

There are 14 residues in the CDR3. Germline-derived CDR1 and CDR2 are MNHEY and SMNVEV (reference sequence). The V gene lost 8 bases and the J gene lost 5 bases, with 15 bases spanning the gap. Primers used in a second PCR of roughly 6 to 11 cycles were a sample-barcoded 5' primer and a J-beta primer mix. The authors tagged each cDNA molecule using a template-switch adaptor with 12 random nucleotides. TCRdb independently ran MiXCR on the 5' RACE reads; one entry per CDR3 protein. The sample shows approximately 830,000 distinct CDR3 sequences, under 80% of them seen only once. The rearrangement uses TRBV27 and TRBJ2-2; a possible D gene is TRBD2 (6 bases). The sequenced sample consisted of blood. This receptor was identified in a young man in good health. The CDR3 DNA reads TGTGCCAGCCGAGCAATGCGGGAAACCGGGGAGCTGTTTTTT. This encodes CASRAMRETGELFF.